Sequencing of this T cell receptor beta chain was carried out in a study of blood T cell repertoires in COVID-19. In the study overall: COVID-19 samples from acute and convalescent phases originated in the United States, Italy and Spain. From T cells, B-cell-depleted T cells, or PBMCs came the material, which was cDNA or gDNA.

Original data processing: Reference gene primer amplification in the assay estimated nucleated cell counts. Assay used: immunoSEQ multiplex PCR; TCRdb lists only in-frame clones, some missing. V and J calls and clone size are as listed in that table; D and trimming were resolved from the DNA. The sample holds 200,000 or so clones, around 85% seen once. The CDR3 sequence is 14 residues long. V shed 3 bases and J 2 bases; nucleotides not matched to a gene: 4. Germline assignment: CDR1 ENHRY and CDR2 SYGVKD. The chain joins TRBV10-3 to TRBJ2-7; 7 nucleotides align to TRBD1. This receptor was taken from a human donor in a cohort sampled during active COVID-19. The sequenced sample consisted of peripheral blood. This chain's CDR3 is CAISERDRTYEQYF. The DNA for the CDR3 is TGTGCCATCAGTGAAAGGGACAGAACCTACGAGCAGTACTTC.